These T cell receptor beta chains were read from a single sample in a study of OX40 agonist ivuxolimab in advanced cancers. TCRdb's copy holds only in-frame clones and misses some; the assay was immunoSEQ multiplex PCR. The profile shows some 94,000 clones, around 96% of them singletons. The sample in question was CD4+ or CD8+ T cells sorted from blood, obtained in a trial of the OX40 agonist ivuxolimab. Receptors were obtained from an adult with an advanced solid tumor such as melanoma, head and neck, liver or kidney cancer. Each CDR3 is given with its conserved first and last residue. The size field is filled for only some rows; it gives once, few, many or a size class.

v_call: TRBV27; clone_size: -; j_call: TRBJ2-7; cdr3_aa: CASSLGPRHEQYF
v_call: TRBV7-2; clone_size: once; j_call: TRBJ1-1; cdr3_aa: CASSHYEGSAFF
v_call: TRBV19; clone_size: -; j_call: TRBJ1-5; cdr3_aa: CASEEERAGSNQPQHF
v_call: TRBV2; clone_size: -; j_call: TRBJ2-2; cdr3_aa: CAIPQRQSSGELFF
v_call: TRBV6-5; clone_size: -; j_call: TRBJ2-1; cdr3_aa: CASSSLTDRSHQFF
v_call: TRBV11-1; clone_size: -; j_call: TRBJ1-5; cdr3_aa: CASSLDQLQPQHF
v_call: TRBV30; clone_size: -; j_call: TRBJ1-1; cdr3_aa: CAWSVGTHNAFF
v_call: TRBV10-1; clone_size: -; j_call: TRBJ2-4; cdr3_aa: CASSPDKSISVQYF
v_call: TRBV11-2; clone_size: -; j_call: TRBJ2-5; cdr3_aa: CASSGQKETQYF
v_call: TRBV6-5; clone_size: -; j_call: TRBJ2-1; cdr3_aa: CARRGSSYNEQFF
v_call: TRBV29-1; clone_size: -; j_call: TRBJ2-3; cdr3_aa: CSVFATDTQYF
v_call: TRBV4-1; clone_size: -; j_call: TRBJ2-2; cdr3_aa: CASSQTPAGELFF
v_call: TRBV4-3; clone_size: -; j_call: TRBJ2-7; cdr3_aa: CASSLDRSYEQYF
v_call: TRBV19; clone_size: -; j_call: TRBJ1-1; cdr3_aa: CASSVGNEAFF
v_call: TRBV5-6; clone_size: -; j_call: TRBJ1-1; cdr3_aa: CASSLGRGNEAFF